Detailed here is one T cell receptor (beta chain). Its antigen is undetermined. The data were taken from a study of regulatory T cells in long-lasting Graves disease. Study findings and constraints: TRBV28, TRBJ1-2 and TRBJ2-5 were favored in persistent disease.

The V gene lost 6 bases and the J gene lost 5 bases, with 25 bases spanning the gap. The germline V gene has CDR1 SGHAT and CDR2 FQNNGV. The CDR3 sequence is 17 residues long. Noted time point: newly diagnosed GD, antithyroid drugs for less than 3 months. TCR sequences were obtained from RNA taken from PBMCs. Graves' disease diagnosis was established per American Thyroid Association guidelines. Construction of TCR beta libraries relied on iRepertoire HTBI primers and on Arm-PCR targeting CDR3 regions. TCRdb reprocessed the multiplex PCR reads via MiXCR and lists one record per CDR3 protein. In the table there are hundreds of thousands of distinct CDR3 sequences, over 15% of which are singletons. The same data also contributed to another study, on T cells in Graves' hyperthyroidism and ophthalmopathy. As that study records: A set of HTBI primers served as the primers for a first-round RT-PCR of the TCR CDR3.

The TCR comes from a man aged 35 to 55 with Graves disease. The specimen comprised peripheral blood mononuclear cells (PBMCs), sampled at new diagnosis, from a patient treated with antithyroid drugs. This chain connects TRBV11-2 to TRBJ1-1, with TRBD1 as a possible D gene (6 bases). CDR3 sequence: CASSLPGRGLKGTEAFF. For the CDR3, the DNA is TGTGCCAGCAGTTTACCGGGCAGGGGATTGAAGGGAACTGAAGCTTTCTTT. The variable domain in full, with the rest retrieved from reference TRBV11-2 and TRBJ1-1, is EAGVAQSPRYKIIEKRQSVAFWCNPISGHATLYWYQQILGQGPKLLIQFQNNGVVDDSQLPKDRFSAERLKGVDSTLKIQPAKLEDSAVYLCASSLPGRGLKGTEAFFGQGTRLTVV.